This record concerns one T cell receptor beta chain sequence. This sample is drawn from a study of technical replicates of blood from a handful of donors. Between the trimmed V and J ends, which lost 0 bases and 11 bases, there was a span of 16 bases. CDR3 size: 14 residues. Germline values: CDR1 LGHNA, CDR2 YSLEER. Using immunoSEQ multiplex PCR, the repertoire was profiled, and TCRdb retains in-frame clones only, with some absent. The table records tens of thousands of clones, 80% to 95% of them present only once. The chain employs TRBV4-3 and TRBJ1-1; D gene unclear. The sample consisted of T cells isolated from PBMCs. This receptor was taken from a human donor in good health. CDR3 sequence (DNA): TGCGCCAGCAGCCAAGATACTTATCAAGAAGTGGCTTTCTTT. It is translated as CASSQDTYQEVAFF.